A selection of T cell receptor beta chains follows, all from one sample in a study of blood T cell repertoires in COVID-19. Clones were sequenced by immunoSEQ multiplex PCR, and TCRdb holds only the in-frame ones, with some missing. The sample yields 150,000 to 180,000 clones, around 84% seen once. What was sequenced was PBMCs or T cells enriched from blood (not recorded which). These receptors all stem from a man aged 45-65 years who had recovered from COVID-19. Each CDR3 is given with its conserved first and last residue. Each record gives: J gene, V gene, CDR3 protein.

TRBJ2-7 | TRBV6-5 | CASSLTGPNYEQYF
TRBJ2-1 | TRBV12-1 | CASSPLDSSSYNEQFF
TRBJ1-1 | TRBV7-2 | CASSTLIGVIVTEAFF
TRBJ2-1 | TRBV10-3 | CAISWTSGGRNEQFF
TRBJ1-5 | TRBV5-6 | CASSLKGKGNQPQHF
TRBJ1-2 | TRBV30 | CAWSVSDRGFGYTF
TRBJ2-1 | TRBV13 | CASSSPQLAGSYNEQFF
TRBJ2-2 | TRBV30 | CAWVPRGGRSGELFF
TRBJ2-3 | TRBV9 | CASTRAPADTQYF
TRBJ2-1 | TRBV5-5 | CASSSLAGSSYNEQFF
TRBJ2-1 | TRBV10-2 | CASRASAAYNEQFF
TRBJ2-1 | TRBV6-4 | CASSGSGGAYNEQFF
TRBJ1-3 | TRBV7-2 | CASSSNSISGNTIYF
TRBJ2-6 | TRBV11-3 | CASSLERRSSGANVLTF